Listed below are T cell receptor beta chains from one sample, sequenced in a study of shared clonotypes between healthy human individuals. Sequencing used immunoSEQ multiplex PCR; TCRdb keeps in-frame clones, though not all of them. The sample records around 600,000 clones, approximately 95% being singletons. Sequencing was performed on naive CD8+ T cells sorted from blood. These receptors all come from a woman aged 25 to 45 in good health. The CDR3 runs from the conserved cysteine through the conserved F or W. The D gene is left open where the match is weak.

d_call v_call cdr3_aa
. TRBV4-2 CASSQDSARLILNTGELFF
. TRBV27 CASSSWTASQETQYF
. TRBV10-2 CASSESGGSEQYF
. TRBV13 CASSSEFHPNTEAFF
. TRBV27 CASSLSGGGNEQYF
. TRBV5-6 CASSLLPGSDTEAFF
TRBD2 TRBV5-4 CASSSPVGTTLSYEQYF
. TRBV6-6 CASSYVARRAFF
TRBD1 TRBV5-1 CASGQGNAEAFF
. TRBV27 CASSLLSAANTGELFF
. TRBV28 CASSFRGSTGELFF
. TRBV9 CASSVGGGDYGYTF
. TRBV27 CASSPGTSISGNTIYF
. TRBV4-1 CASSLTGHRESGQPQHF
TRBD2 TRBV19 CASSIPREKDEQFF
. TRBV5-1 CASSLGKVAVAAYNEQFF
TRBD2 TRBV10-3 CAIKEGLAGGVFDEQFF
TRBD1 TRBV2 CAGSQGNGNTIYF
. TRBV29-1 CSVEVGGYTF
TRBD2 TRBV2 CASRELAGVLEQYF
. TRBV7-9 CASSVTRQETQYF
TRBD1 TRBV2 CASRGQGWAEQYF
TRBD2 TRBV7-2 CASSVGLAGAYEQYF
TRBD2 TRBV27 CASSLSGGSAGELFF
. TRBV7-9 CASSLRLTTSTDTQYF
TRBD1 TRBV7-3 CASSLNRGWGNEQFF
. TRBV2 CASSEADSPYEQYF
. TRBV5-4 CASSLLGRLQETQYF
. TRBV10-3 CAISDRLEDEQYF
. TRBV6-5 CASSSSGRGYTEAFF
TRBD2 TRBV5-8 CASSIVPIAGEETQYF
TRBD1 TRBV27 CASSSGQSYEQYF
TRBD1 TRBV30 CAWRVRDRGYEQYF
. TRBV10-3 CAISEGYEQYF
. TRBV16 CASSQGLSSYNEQFF
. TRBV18 CASSQGQGPLHF
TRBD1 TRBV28 CASRGRDSRLEQYF
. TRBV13 CASEMGGSYEQYF
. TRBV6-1 CASSGKGGKNEQYF
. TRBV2 CASSDGQLYTEAFF
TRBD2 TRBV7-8 CASSLSSTSGRDNEQFF
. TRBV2 CASLVGTLSLF
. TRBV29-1 CSVGEGSYEQYF
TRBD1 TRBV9 CASSGTGKGDYGYTF
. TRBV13 CASAGSSYEQYF
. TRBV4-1 CASSQDRAGHSYNEQFF
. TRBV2 CASSEVTDSTDTQYF
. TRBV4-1 CASSARYRDTGELFF
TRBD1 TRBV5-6 CASSLSQGGQPQHF
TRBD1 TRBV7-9 CASSFDRGADEQYF
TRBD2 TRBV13 CASSSTASGRAHEQYF
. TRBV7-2 CASSLPPRDEQYF
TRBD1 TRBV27 CASSLLGGQINEKLFF